This T cell receptor beta chain emerged from a study of human CD4 T cells and Enterobacteriaceae. Across the study: E. coli, K. pneumoniae, E. aerogenes, S. flexneri, S. sonnei, S. typhimurium, S. aureus were stimuli.

CFSE-low CD25+ ICOS+ proliferating activated T cells were FACS-sorted after 6-7 days. Memory CD4+ T cells were CFSE-labeled and cultured 2:1 with antigen-pulsed autologous monocytes. All CD4+ cells other than CD45RA+CCR7+CD95- naive cells were sorted as memory, over 95% pure. Blood from healthy donors was obtained in Switzerland from donation centers. Sorting first excluded CD8+, CD14+, CD16+, CD56+, CD19+ and CD25-bright cells. In its sample, this clone is medium-sized. Different DNA sequences within this sample yield the same CDR3. Survey-level sequencing, detecting one cell in 40,000, covered CFSE-low cultures. Profiling relied on immunoSEQ multiplex PCR, and the TCRdb table lists in-frame clones only, not all of them. This repertoire shows approximately 1,200 clones, around 31% found once; its top ten account for 25% to 40%. With 0 bases removed from V and 0 bases from J, the gap between germline ends came to 6 bases. The CDR3 is 15 residues long. Germline CDR1 and CDR2: SNHLY and FYNNEI.

The J gene is TRBJ2-1, the V gene TRBV2, with D hard to call. The sequence came from a human donor in good health. The sequenced material came from bacteria-reactive CD4+ T cells grown in culture. Described subset: CFSE-low proliferating memory CD4 T cells sorted after in vitro stimulation with a heat-inactivated bacterium or M. tuberculosis lysate. CDR3 DNA sequence: TGTGCCAGCAGTGAAGCGGGAAGCTCCTACAATGAGCAGTTCTTC. Translation gives CASSEAGSSYNEQFF.